This paragraph covers one T cell receptor beta chain sequence. The sample originates from a study of cytomegalovirus exposure and HLA in healthy donors. Trimming left V 5 bases short and J 0 bases short, with 17 bases between. The CDR3 has 17 residues. Germline lookup yields CDR1 LNHDA and CDR2 SQIVND (reference sequence). Primers: 60 Vbeta forward and 13 Jbeta reverse. Repertoires were generated with immunoSEQ multiplex PCR, while TCRdb's copy carries only in-frame clones and drops some. This sample has 150,000 to 200,000 clones, with approximately 80% found just once. The sequence was obtained from a man aged 30 to 39 in good health and CMV-seropositive. Sequenced: PBMCs. The chain combines TRBV19 with TRBJ2-4; weak D call: TRBD2 (6 bases). CDR3 in amino acids: CASSPQGQGLAKNIQYF. The CDR3 DNA reads TGTGCCAGTAGTCCCCAGGGTCAGGGACTAGCCAAAAACATTCAGTACTTC.